Described below is a single T cell receptor (beta chain) sequence and its context. What it recognizes is unknown. PCR used 60 Vbeta primers and 13 Jbeta primers. The repertoire was sequenced with immunoSEQ multiplex PCR; TCRdb's copy has only in-frame clones and lacks some. The table shows about 170,000 clones, with under 80% occurring only once. This sample is part of a study of cytomegalovirus exposure and HLA in healthy donors. The germline V gene has CDR1 MGHRA and CDR2 YSYEKL. CDR3 length: 16 amino acids. Trimming removed 3 bases at V and 3 bases at J, with 16 bases between. Points from the study as a whole: When presence/absence was analysed, sequencing depth was taken to be roughly uniform across donors. Researchers counted about 150 TCR beta chains as cytomegalovirus-associated.

The TCR sequence derives from a female donor in good health and CMV-seronegative. The chain carries TRBV4-1 and TRBJ2-3; a possible D gene is TRBD2 (6 bases). Source material: PBMCs. The CDR3 DNA reads TGCGCCAGCAGCCATGGAATAGCGGAACTTACAGATACGCAGTATTTT. Its translation: CASSHGIAELTDTQYF.